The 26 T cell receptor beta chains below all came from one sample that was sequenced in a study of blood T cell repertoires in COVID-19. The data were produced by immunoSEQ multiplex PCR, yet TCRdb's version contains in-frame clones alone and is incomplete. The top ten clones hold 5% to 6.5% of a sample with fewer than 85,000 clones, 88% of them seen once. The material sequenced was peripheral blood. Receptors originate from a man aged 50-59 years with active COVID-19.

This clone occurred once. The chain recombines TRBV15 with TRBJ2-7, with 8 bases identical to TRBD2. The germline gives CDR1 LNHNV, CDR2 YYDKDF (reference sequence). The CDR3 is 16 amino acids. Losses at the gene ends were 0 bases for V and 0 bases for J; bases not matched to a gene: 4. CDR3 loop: CATSRDHSGDSYEQYF. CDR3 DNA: TGTGCCACCAGCAGAGACCATAGCGGGGACTCCTACGAGCAGTACTTC. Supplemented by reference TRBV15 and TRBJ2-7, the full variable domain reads DAMVIQNPRYQVTQFGKPVTLSCSQTLNHNVMYWYQQKSSQAPKLLFHYYDKDFNNEADTPDNFQSRRPNTSFCFLDIRSPGLGDTAMYLCATSRDHSGDSYEQYFGPGTRLTVT.

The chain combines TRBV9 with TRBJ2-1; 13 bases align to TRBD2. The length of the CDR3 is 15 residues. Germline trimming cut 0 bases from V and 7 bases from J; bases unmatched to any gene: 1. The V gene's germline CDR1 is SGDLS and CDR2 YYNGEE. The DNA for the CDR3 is TGTGCCAGCAGCGTAGCGACTAGCGGGAGGAATGAGCAGTTCTTC. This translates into CASSVATSGRNEQFF.

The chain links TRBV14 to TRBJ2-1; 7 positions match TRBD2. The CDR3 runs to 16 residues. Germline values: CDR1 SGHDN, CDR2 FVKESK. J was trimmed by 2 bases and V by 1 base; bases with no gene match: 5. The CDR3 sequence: CASSQGRGSTYNEQFF. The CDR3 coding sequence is TGTGCCAGCAGCCAAGGGCGCGGGAGCACCTACAATGAGCAGTTCTTC.

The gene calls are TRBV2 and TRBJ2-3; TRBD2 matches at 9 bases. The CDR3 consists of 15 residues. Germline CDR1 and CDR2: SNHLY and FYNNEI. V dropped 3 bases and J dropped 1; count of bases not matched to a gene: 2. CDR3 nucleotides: TGTGCCAGCAGTGAGATAGCGGGGGGCACAGATACGCAGTATTTT. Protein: CASSEIAGGTDTQYF.

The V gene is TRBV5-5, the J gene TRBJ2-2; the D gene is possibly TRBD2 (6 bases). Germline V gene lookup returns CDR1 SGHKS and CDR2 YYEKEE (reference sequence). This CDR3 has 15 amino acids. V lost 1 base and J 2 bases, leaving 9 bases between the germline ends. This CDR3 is CASSLTSSNTGELFF. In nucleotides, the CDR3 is TGTGCCAGCAGCTTGACTAGCAGTAACACCGGGGAGCTGTTTTTT.

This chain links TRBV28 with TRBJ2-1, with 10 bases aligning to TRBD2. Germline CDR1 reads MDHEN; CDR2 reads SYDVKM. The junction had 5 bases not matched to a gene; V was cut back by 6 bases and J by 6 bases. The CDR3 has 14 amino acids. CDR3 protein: CASRSGLAANEQFF. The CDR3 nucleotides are TGTGCCAGCAGGTCCGGACTAGCGGCCAATGAGCAGTTCTTC.

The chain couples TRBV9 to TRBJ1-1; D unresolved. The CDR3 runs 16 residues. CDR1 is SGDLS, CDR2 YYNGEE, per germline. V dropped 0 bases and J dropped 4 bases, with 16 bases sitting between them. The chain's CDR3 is CASSVELGGGSTEAFF. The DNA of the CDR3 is TGTGCCAGCAGCGTAGAGTTGGGCGGAGGGAGCACTGAAGCTTTCTTT. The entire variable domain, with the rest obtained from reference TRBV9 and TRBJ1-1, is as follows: DSGVTQTPKHLITATGQRVTLRCSPRSGDLSVYWYQQSLDQGLQFLIQYYNGEERAKGNILERFSAQQFPDLHSELNLSSLELGDSALYFCASSVELGGGSTEAFFGQGTRLTVV.

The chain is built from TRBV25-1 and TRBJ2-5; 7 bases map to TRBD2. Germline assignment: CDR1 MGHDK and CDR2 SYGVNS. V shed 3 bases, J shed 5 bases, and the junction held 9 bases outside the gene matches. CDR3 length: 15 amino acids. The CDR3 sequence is CASSDVRGSQETQYF. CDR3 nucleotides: TGTGCCAGCAGTGATGTGCGCGGGAGCCAGGAGACCCAGTACTTC.

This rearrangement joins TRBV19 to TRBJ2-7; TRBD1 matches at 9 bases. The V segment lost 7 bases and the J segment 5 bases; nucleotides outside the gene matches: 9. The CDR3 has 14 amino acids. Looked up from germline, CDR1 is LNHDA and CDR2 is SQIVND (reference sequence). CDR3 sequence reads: CASTVGTGFNEQYF. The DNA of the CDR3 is TGTGCCAGTACCGTGGGGACAGGGTTCAACGAGCAGTACTTC.

CDR3 bases: TGTGCCAGCAGCCAATCCGGCGGCTTCCTCAACTATGGCTACACCTTC. Amino acids: CASSQSGGFLNYGYTF. The chain combines TRBV11-2 with TRBJ1-2; no definite D call. Trimming took off 5 bases at V and 2 bases at J, with 18 bases between the two ends. CDR3 length: 16 amino acids. CDR1 and CDR2 (germline): SGHAT, FQNNGV.

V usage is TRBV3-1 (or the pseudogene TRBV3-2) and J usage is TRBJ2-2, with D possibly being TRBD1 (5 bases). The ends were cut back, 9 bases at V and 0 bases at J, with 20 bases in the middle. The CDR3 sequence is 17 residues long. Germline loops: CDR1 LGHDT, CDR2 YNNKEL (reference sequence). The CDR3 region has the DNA TGTGCCAGGGGCTCCAGGGAAAAAATGGCGAACACCGGGGAGCTGTTTTTT. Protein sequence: CARGSREKMANTGELFF.

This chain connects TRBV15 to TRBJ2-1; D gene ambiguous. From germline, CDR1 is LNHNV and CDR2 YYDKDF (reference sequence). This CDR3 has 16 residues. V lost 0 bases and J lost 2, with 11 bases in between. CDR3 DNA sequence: TGTGCCACCAGCAGAGATAGAGGCAGTGCCTACAATGAGCAGTTCTTC. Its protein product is CATSRDRGSAYNEQFF.

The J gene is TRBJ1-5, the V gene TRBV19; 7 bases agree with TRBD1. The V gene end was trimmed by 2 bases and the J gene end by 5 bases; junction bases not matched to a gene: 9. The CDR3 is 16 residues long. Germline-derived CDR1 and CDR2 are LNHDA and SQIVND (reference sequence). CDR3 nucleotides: TGTGCCAGTAGTATACTGCAGGACAGGTTGGATCAGCCCCAGCATTTT. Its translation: CASSILQDRLDQPQHF.

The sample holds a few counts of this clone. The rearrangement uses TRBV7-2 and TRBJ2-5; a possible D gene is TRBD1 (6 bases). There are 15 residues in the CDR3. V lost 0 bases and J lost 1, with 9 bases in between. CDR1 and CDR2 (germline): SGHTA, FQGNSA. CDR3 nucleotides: TGTGCCAGCAGCTTAGCAGGGGGATTCCAAGAGACCCAGTACTTC. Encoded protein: CASSLAGGFQETQYF.

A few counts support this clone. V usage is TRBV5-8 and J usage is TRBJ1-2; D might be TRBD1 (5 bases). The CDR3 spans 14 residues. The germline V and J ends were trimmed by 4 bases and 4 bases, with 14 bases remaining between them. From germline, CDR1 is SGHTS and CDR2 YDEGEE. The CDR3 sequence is CASSPGWSLYGYTF. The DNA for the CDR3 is TGTGCCAGCAGCCCAGGGTGGTCCCTCTATGGCTACACCTTC.

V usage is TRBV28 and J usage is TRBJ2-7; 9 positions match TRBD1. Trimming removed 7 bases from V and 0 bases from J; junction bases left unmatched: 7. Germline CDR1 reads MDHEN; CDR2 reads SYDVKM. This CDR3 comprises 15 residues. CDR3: CASTLGGQGSYEQYF. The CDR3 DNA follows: TGTGCCAGCACCCTAGGGGGACAGGGCTCCTACGAGCAGTACTTC.

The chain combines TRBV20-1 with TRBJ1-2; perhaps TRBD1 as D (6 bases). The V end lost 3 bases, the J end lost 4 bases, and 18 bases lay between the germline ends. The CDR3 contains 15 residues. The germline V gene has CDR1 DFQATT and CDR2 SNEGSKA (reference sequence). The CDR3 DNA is TGCAGTGCTAGTTCCGAGGGGGAGGGCGGCTATGGCTACACCTTC. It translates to CSASSEGEGGYGYTF.

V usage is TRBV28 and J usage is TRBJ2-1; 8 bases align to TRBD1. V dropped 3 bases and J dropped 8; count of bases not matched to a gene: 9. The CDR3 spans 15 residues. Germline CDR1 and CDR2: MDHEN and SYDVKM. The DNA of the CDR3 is TGTGCCAGCAGTTTTCTTGGAACAGGGGGGTATGAGCAGTTCTTC. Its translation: CASSFLGTGGYEQFF.

The CDR3 is CASSSTGRSNTEAFF. CDR3 DNA sequence: TGTGCCAGCAGTTCGACAGGCCGTTCGAACACTGAAGCTTTCTTT. The chain joins TRBV6-6 to TRBJ1-1; a possible D gene is TRBD1 (6 bases). Germline V gene sequence: CDR1 MNHNY, CDR2 SVGAGI (reference sequence). V was clipped by 4 bases and J by 1 base, with 13 bases between them. The CDR3 has 15 residues.

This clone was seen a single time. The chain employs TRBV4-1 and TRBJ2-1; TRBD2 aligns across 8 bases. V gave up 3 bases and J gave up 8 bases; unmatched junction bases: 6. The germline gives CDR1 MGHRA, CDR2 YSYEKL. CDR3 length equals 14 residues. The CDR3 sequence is CASSHRTSTDEQFF. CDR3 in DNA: TGCGCCAGCAGCCACCGGACTAGCACCGATGAGCAGTTCTTC.

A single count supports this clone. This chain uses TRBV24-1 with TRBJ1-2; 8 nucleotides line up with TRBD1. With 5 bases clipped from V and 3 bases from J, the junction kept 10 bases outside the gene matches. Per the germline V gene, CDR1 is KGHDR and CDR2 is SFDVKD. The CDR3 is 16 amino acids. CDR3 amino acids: CATSGRAGQGYYGYTF. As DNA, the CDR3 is TGTGCCACCAGTGGTCGGGCAGGACAGGGATACTATGGCTACACCTTC.

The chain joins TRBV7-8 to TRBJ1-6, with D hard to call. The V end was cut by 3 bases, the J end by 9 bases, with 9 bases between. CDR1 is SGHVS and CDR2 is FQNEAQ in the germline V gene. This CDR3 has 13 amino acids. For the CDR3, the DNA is TGTGCCAGCAGCTTCCTGGAGAGTTCACCCCTCCACTTT. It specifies CASSFLESSPLHF.

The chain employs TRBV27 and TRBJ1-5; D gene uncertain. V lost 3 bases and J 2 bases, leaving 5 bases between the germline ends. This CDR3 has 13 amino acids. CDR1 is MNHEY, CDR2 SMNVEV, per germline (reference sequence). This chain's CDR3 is CASSFRGNQPQHF. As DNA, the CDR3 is TGTGCCAGCAGTTTCCGTGGCAATCAGCCCCAGCATTTT.

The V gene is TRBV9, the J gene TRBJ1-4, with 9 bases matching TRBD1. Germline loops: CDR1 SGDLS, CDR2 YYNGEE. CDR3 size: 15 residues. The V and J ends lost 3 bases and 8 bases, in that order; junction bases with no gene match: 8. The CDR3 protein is CASSGTGTGKEKLFF. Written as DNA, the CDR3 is TGTGCCAGCAGCGGAACCGGGACAGGGAAAGAAAAACTGTTTTTT.

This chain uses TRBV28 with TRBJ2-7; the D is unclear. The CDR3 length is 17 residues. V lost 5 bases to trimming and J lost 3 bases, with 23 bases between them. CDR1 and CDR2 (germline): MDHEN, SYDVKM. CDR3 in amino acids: CASSSVERSSMGYEQYF. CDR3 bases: TGTGCCAGCAGTAGCGTTGAGAGGTCTTCAATGGGCTACGAGCAGTACTTC. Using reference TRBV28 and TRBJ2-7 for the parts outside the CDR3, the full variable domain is DVKVTQSSRYLVKRTGEKVFLECVQDMDHENMFWYRQDPGLGLRLIYFSYDVKMKEKGDIPEGYSVSREKKERFSLILESASTNQTSMYLCASSSVERSSMGYEQYFGPGTRLTVT.

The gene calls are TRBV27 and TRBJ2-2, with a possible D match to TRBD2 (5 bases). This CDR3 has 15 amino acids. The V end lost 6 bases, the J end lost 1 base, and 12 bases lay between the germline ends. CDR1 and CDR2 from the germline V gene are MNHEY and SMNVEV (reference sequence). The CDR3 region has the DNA TGTGCCAGCAGCCAGGACTGGGGGAACACCGGGGAGCTGTTTTTT. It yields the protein CASSQDWGNTGELFF.